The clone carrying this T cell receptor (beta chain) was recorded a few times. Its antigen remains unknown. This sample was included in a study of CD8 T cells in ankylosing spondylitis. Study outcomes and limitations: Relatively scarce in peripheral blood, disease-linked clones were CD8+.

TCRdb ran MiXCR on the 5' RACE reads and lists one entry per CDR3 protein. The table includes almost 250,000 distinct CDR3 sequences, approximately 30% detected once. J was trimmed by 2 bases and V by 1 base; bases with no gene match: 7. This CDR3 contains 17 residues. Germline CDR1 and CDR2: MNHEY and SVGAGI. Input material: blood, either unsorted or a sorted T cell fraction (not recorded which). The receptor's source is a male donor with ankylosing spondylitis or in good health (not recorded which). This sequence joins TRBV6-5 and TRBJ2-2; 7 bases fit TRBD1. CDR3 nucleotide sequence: TGTGCCAGCAGTTACTGGGCAGGGGGACCTAACACCGGGGAGCTGTTTTTT. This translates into CASSYWAGGPNTGELFF.